A selection of T cell receptor beta chains follows, all from one sample in a study of control samples from healthy donors and cancer patients. The data were produced by immunoSEQ multiplex PCR, yet TCRdb's version contains in-frame clones alone and is incomplete. Here the sample spans approximately 100,000 clones, roughly four fifths being singletons. The specimen sequenced was blood. These receptors all stem from a man in his sixties in good health. CDR3s include the opening cysteine and the closing phenylalanine or tryptophan. The size field is filled for only some rows; it gives once, few, many or a size class.

>TRBV11-2|-
CASSPPRETQYF
>TRBV12-3/TRBV12-4|-
CASSLNEKLFF
>TRBV6-2/TRBV6-3|once
CASSYGGLGNQPQHF
>TRBV5-7|-
CASSLAQSMKETQYF
>TRBV7-9|-
CASSLAPGPSSYEQYF
>TRBV6-5|-
CASSYSSRGYTEAFF
>TRBV2|-
CASSPGTGNYGYTF
>TRBV5-1|-
CASSFGTGNTGELFF
>TRBV7-9|-
CASSPHRISSYNEQFF
>TRBV11-3|-
CASSRDSHSTDTQYF
>TRBV13|-
CASSLLQVDRDPYNEQFF
>TRBV6-5|-
CASSYSLAGHSYEQYF
>TRBV7-2|-
CASSLPPNTQYF
>TRBV3-1/TRBV3-2|-
CASSQSLLAEDRPYNEQFF
>TRBV11-2|-
CASSWTSGRDEQYF
>TRBV4-2|-
CASSQDRAGSMPEKLFF
>TRBV5-1|-
CASSFTSGGWNEQFF
>TRBV5-1|-
CASSLNRGKETQYF
>TRBV11-2|few
CASSPGRGQPQHF
>TRBV6-4|-
CASSALAGETDTQYF
>TRBV10-2|-
CASSEVRAGGDEQFF
>TRBV6-5|-
CASSPGSNQPQHF
>TRBV5-1|-
CASSLSGQGNQPQHF
>TRBV7-7|-
CASSPGTGQETQYF
>TRBV14|-
CASSQDRIVLFF
>TRBV30|once
CAWSVGGSPGISGYGYTF
>TRBV5-1|few
CASSSTGQSGGEKLFF
>TRBV7-9|-
CASSSTGTGGDTIYF
>TRBV18|-
CASSTQGTSGIVLQYF
>TRBV30|-
CAWRATGQIHTEAFF
>TRBV30|-
CAWSSEGFYEQYF
>TRBV7-3|few
CASSSGLAGGTQYF
>TRBV11-2|-
CASSLVLYEQYF
>TRBV19|-
CASNTGHTTDTQYF
>TRBV9|-
CASSATMRNEQFF
>TRBV29-1|-
CSLPYGGDTDTQYF
>TRBV27|-
CASSFSANYGYTF
>TRBV13|-
CASSSQGADTQYF
>TRBV6-5|once
CASSRPGGSHGYTF
>TRBV15|-
CATSSRVYNEQFF
>TRBV5-1|-
CASSLREGYEQYF
>TRBV5-1|few
CASSLGTGEEQYF
>TRBV3-1/TRBV3-2|-
CASSQDRGQGADYGYTF
>TRBV6-5|once
CASRDSDRSVHEQFF
>TRBV7-8|-
CASSLGPAGWSSYEQYF
>TRBV3-1/TRBV3-2|-
CASSLRRASGNTIYF